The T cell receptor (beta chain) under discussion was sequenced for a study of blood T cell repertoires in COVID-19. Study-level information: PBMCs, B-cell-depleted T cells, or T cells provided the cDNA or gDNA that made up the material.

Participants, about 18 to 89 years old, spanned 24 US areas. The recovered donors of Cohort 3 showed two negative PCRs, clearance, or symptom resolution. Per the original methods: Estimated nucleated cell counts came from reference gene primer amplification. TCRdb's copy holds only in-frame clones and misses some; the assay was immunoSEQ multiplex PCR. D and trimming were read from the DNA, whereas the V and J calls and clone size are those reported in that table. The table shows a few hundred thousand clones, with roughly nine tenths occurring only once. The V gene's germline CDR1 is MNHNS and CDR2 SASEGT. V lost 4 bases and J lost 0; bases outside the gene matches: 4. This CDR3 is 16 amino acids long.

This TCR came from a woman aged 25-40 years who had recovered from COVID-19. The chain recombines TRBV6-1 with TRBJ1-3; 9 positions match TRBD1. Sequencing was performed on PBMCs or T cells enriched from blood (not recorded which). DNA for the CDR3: TGTGCCAGCAGTGGACAACAGGGGGCCTCTGGAAACACCATATATTTT. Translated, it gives CASSGQQGASGNTIYF.